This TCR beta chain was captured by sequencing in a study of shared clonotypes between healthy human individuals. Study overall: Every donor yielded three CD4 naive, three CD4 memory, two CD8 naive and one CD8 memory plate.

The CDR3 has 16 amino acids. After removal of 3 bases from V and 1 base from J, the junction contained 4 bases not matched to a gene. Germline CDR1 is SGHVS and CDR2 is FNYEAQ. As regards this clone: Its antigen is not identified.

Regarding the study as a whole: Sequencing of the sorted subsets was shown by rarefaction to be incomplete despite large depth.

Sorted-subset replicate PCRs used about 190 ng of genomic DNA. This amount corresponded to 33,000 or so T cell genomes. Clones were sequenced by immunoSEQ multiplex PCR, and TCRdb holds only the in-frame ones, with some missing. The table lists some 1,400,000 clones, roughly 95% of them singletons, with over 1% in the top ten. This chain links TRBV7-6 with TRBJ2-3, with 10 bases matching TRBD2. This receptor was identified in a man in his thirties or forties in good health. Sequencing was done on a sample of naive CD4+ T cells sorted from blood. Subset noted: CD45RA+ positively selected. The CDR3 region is CASSFPLAGRTDTQYF. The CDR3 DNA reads TGTGCCAGCAGCTTTCCACTAGCGGGACGCACAGATACGCAGTATTTT.